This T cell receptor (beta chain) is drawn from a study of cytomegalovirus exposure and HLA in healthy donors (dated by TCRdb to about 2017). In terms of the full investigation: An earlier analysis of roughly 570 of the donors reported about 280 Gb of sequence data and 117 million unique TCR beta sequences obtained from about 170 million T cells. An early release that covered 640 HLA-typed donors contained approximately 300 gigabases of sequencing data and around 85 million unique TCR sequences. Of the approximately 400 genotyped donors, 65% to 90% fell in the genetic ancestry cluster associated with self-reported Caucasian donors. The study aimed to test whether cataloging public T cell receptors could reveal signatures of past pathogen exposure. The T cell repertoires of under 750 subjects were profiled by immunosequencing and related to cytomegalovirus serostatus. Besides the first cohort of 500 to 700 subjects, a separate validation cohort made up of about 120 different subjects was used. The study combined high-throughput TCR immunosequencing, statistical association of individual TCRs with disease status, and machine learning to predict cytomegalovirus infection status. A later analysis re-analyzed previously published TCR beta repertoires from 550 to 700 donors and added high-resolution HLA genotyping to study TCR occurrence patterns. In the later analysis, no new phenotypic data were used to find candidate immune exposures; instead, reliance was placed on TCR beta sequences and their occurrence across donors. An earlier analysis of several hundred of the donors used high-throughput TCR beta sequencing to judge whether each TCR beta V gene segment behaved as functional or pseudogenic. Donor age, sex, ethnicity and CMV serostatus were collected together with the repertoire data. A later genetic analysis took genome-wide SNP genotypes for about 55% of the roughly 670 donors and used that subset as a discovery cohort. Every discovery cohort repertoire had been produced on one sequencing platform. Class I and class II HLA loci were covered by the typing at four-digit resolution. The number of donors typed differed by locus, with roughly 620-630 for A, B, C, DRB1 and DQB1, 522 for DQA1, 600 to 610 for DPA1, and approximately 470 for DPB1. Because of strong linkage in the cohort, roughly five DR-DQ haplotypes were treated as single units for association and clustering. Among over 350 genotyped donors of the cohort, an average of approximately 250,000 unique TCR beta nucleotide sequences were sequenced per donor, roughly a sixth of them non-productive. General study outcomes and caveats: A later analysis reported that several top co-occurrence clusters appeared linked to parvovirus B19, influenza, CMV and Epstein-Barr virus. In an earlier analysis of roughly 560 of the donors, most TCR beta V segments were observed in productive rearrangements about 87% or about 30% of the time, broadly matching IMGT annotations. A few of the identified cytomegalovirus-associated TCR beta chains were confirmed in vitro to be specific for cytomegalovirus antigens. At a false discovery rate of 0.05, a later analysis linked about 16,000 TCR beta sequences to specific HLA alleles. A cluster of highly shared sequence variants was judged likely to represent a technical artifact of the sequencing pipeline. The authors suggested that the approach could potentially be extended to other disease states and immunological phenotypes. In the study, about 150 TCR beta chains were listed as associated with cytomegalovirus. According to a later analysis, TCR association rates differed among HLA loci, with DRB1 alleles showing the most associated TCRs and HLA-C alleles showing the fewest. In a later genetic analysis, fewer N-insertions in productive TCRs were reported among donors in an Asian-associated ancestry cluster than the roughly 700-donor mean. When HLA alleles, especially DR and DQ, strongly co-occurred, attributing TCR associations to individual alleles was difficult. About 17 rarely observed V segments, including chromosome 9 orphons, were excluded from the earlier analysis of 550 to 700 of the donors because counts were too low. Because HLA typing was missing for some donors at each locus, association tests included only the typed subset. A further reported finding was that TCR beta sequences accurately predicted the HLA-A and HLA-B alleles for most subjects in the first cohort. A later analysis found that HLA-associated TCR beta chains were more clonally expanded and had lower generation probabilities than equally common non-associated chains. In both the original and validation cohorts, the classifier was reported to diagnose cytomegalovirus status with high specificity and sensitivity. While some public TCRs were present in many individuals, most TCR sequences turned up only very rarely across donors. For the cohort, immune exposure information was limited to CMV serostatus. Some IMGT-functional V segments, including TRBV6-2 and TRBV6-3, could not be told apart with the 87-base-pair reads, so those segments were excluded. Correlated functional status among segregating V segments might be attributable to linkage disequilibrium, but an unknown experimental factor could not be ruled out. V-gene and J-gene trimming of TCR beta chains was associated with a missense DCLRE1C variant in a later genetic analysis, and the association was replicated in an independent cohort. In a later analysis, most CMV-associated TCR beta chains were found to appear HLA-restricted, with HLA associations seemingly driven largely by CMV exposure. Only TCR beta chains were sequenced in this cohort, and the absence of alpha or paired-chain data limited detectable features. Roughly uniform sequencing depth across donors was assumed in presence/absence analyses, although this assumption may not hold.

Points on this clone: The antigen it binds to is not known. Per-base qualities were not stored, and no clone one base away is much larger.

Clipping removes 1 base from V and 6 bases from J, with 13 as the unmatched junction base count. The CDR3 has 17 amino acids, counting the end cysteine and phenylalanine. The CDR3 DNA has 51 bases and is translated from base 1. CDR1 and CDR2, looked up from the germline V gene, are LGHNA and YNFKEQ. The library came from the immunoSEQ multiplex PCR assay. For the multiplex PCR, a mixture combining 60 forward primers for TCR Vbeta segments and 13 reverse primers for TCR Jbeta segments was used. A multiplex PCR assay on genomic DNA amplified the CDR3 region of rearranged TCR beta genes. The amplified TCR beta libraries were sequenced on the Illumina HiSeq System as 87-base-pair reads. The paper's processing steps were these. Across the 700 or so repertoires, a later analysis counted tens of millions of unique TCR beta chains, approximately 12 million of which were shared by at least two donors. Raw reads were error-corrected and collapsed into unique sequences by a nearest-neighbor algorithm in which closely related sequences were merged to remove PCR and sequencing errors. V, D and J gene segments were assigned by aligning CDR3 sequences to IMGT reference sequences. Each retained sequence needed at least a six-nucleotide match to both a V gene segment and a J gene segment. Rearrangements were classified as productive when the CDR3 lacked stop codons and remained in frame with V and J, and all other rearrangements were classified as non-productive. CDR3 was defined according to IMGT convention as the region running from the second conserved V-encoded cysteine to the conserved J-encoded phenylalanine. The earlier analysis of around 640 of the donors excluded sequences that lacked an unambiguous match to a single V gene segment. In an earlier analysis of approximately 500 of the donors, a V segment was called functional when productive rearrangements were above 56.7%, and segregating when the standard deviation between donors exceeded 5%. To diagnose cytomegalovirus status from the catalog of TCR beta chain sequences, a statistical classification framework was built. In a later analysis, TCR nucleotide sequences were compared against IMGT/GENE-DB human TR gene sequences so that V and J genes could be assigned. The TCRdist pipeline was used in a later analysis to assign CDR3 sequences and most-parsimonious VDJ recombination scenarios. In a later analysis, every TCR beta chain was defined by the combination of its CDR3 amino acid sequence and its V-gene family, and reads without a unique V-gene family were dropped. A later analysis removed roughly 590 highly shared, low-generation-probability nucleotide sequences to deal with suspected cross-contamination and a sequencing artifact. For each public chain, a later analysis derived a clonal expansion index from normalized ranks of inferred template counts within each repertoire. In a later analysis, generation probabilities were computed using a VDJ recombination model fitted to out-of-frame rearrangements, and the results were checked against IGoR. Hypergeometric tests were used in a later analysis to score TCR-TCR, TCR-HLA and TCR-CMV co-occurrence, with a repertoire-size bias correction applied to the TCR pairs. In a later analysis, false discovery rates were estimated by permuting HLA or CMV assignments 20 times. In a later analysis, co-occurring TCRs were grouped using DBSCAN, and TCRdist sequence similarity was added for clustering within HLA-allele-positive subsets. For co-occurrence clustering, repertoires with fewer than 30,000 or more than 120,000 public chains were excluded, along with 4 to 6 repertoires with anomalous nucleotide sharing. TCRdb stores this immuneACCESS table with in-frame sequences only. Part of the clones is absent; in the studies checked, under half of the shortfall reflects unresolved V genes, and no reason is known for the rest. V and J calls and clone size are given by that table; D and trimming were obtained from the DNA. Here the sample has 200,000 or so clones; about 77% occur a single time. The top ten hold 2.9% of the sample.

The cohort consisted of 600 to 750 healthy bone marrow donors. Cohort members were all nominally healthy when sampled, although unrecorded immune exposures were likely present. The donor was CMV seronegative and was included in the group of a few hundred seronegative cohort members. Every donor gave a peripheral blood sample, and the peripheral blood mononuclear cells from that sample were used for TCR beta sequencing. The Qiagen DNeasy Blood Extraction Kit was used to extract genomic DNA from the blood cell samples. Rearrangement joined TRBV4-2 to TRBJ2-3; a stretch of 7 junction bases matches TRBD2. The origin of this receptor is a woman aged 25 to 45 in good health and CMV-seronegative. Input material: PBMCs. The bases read TGTGCCAGCAGCCAAGGGGGCGGGGGACCTCCCCCCGATACGCAGTATTTT. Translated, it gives CASSQGGGGPPPDTQYF.